This T cell receptor (beta chain) is drawn from a study of follicular helper T cells after annual influenza vaccination. Turning to the study itself: Some donors were sampled over the 2013-2014, 2014-2015 and 2015-2016 vaccinations.

The time point was: 2014-2015 season, pre-vaccination. Donors were community-dwelling with no influenza vaccine in the prior 6 months. Assay used: immunoSEQ multiplex PCR; TCRdb lists only in-frame clones, some missing. The profile shows about 13,000 clones, 75% to 85% of them singletons. V trimming: 3 bases; J trimming: 4 bases; junction bases outside the gene matches: 4. Germline V lookup: CDR1 KGHSH, CDR2 LQKENI. This CDR3 is built from 15 residues. This clone was seen a single time. The chain has TRBV18 and TRBJ2-1; the match to TRBD2 covers 9 bases. This receptor was taken from an adult who received the influenza vaccine. The specimen comprised CXCR5- memory CD4+ T cells sorted from blood, sampled on the day of influenza vaccination. The chain's CDR3 is CASSPASGEYNEQFF. The CDR3 DNA is TGTGCCAGCTCACCGGCTAGCGGGGAGTACAATGAGCAGTTCTTC.